What follows are 25 T cell receptor beta chains derived from one specimen sequenced in a study of glioma-infiltrating T cells after dendritic cell vaccination. TCRdb keeps only in-frame clones here, not all; method: immunoSEQ multiplex PCR. The table includes about 67,000 clones, about 76% detected once. Sample: blood, taken before dendritic cell vaccination. The receptors here all came from a human donor with glioblastoma.

In DNA form, the CDR3 reads TGTGCCAGCAGTGTTGGGGAGGAAGATACGCAGTATTTT. It translates to CASSVGEEDTQYF. The chain uses TRBV6-4 and TRBJ2-3; tentatively, D is TRBD2 (6 bases). The CDR3 contains 13 residues. Trimming cost V 4 bases and J 5 bases, with 10 bases left between them. Germline values: CDR1 MRHNA, CDR2 SNTAGT.

This chain links TRBV9 with TRBJ2-2; D perhaps matches TRBD1 (6 bases). V lost 0 bases, J lost 8 bases, and 11 bases lay in between. This CDR3 is 14 amino acids long. CDR1 and CDR2 from the germline V gene are SGDLS and YYNGEE. This CDR3 is CASSVAQGPGELFF. DNA for the CDR3: TGTGCCAGCAGCGTAGCTCAGGGGCCGGGGGAGCTGTTTTTT.

This clone came up a few times. The chain recombines TRBV5-1 with TRBJ2-5; D call uncertain. Between the trimmed V and J ends, which lost 1 base and 3 bases, there was a span of 7 bases. The CDR3 is 13 amino acids. CDR1 is SGHRS and CDR2 is YFSETQ in the germline V gene. CDR3 coding DNA: TGCGCCAGCAGCTTGATCAGTAAAGAGACCCAGTACTTC. Protein: CASSLISKETQYF.

This clone is a singleton in its sample. The CDR3 sequence is CASNIGTGYYGYTF. The CDR3 DNA follows: TGCGCCAGCAACATCGGGACAGGATACTATGGCTACACCTTC. The rearrangement uses TRBV5-1 and TRBJ1-2; the match to TRBD1 covers 8 bases. V gave up 6 bases and J gave up 3 bases; unmatched junction bases: 7. Germline CDR1 SGHRS, CDR2 YFSETQ. The CDR3 sequence is 14 residues long.

The chain recombines TRBV19 with TRBJ2-5; D might be TRBD1 (6 bases). V lost 4 bases, J lost 3 bases, and 12 bases lay in between. The germline V gene has CDR1 LNHDA and CDR2 SQIVND (reference sequence). The CDR3 is made up of 14 amino acids. CDR3 coding DNA: TGTGCCAGTAGTAGGCAATACAGGGAAGAGACCCAGTACTTC. Residues: CASSRQYREETQYF.

The V call is TRBV30, the J call TRBJ2-1; 8 positions match TRBD1. Germline V CDR1 and CDR2: GTSNPN, SVGIG (reference sequence). The V and J ends lost 5 bases and 2 bases, in that order; junction bases with no gene match: 8. The length of the CDR3 is 15 residues. The CDR3: CAWGKTGDTYNEQFF. CDR3 nucleotides: TGTGCCTGGGGGAAGACAGGGGACACCTACAATGAGCAGTTCTTC. Based on the CDR3 plus reference TRBV30 and TRBJ2-1, the full variable domain is SQTIHQWPATLVQPVGSPLSLECTVEGTSNPNLYWYRQAAGRGLQLLFYSVGIGQISSEVPQNLSASRPQDRQFILSSKKLLLSDSGFYLCAWGKTGDTYNEQFFGPGTRLTVL.

This sequence joins TRBV7-9 and TRBJ2-3, with D possibly TRBD2 on 6 matching bases. Germline lookup yields CDR1 SEHNR and CDR2 FQNEAQ (reference sequence). V was pared by 1 base and J by 6 bases, with 14 bases between. The CDR3 is made up of 15 amino acids. CDR3 loop: CASSLVNRGGDTQYF. The DNA for the CDR3 is TGTGCCAGCAGCTTAGTTAACCGAGGAGGGGATACGCAGTATTTT.

The chain recombines TRBV6-5 with TRBJ1-2; D is unresolved. V was shortened by 6 bases and J by 4 bases, with 18 bases between the two germline ends. This CDR3 spans 15 amino acids. Germline loops: CDR1 MNHEY, CDR2 SVGAGI. This CDR3 is CASSHDGGGGYGYTF. The CDR3, as DNA: TGTGCCAGCAGCCACGATGGAGGCGGCGGCTATGGCTACACCTTC.

The chain employs TRBV2 and TRBJ1-1; D unresolved. Trimming removed 7 bases at V and 0 bases at J, with 9 bases between. Germline loops: CDR1 SNHLY, CDR2 FYNNEI. The CDR3 spans 13 residues. In DNA, the CDR3 is TGTGCCAGCAATGTGCAGGTGAACACTGAAGCTTTCTTT. Translation: CASNVQVNTEAFF.

V is TRBV11-2 and J is TRBJ2-1; 7 bases agree with TRBD2. Germline V gives CDR1 SGHAT, CDR2 FQNNGV. The V and J ends lost 4 bases and 12 bases, in that order; junction bases with no gene match: 6. This CDR3 is built from 12 residues. The CDR3 region has the DNA TGTGCCAGCAGCTCTCCTAGCGGCCCGCAGTTCTTC. Encoded protein: CASSSPSGPQFF. The entire variable domain, with the rest obtained from reference TRBV11-2 and TRBJ2-1, is as follows: EAGVAQSPRYKIIEKRQSVAFWCNPISGHATLYWYQQILGQGPKLLIQFQNNGVVDDSQLPKDRFSAERLKGVDSTLKIQPAKLEDSAVYLCASSSPSGPQFFGPGTRLTVL.

The chain uses TRBV7-6 and TRBJ2-5; 7 bases fit TRBD1. The CDR3 covers 13 residues. Germline trimming cut 4 bases from V and 2 bases from J; bases unmatched to any gene: 1. Germline V CDR1 and CDR2: SGHVS, FNYEAQ. In DNA, the CDR3 is TGTGCCAGCAGCTGGACAGGACAAGAGACCCAGTACTTC. Translation: CASSWTGQETQYF.

The chain is built from TRBV2 and TRBJ2-3; 9 bases agree with TRBD2. Germline V gives CDR1 SNHLY, CDR2 FYNNEI. V lost 5 bases, J lost 2 bases, and 5 bases stayed unmatched. The CDR3 has 15 residues. The DNA of the CDR3 is TGTGCCAGCAGTAAGACTAGCGGCCTCACAGATACGCAGTATTTT. Protein sequence: CASSKTSGLTDTQYF.

This sequence joins TRBV30 and TRBJ1-4; D is perhaps TRBD1 (5 bases). Trimming left V 4 bases short and J 8 bases short, with 14 bases between. Germline V gene lookup returns CDR1 GTSNPN and CDR2 SVGIG (reference sequence). This CDR3 contains 13 residues. CDR3 in DNA: TGTGCCTGGACTTCTACAGGAGGGGAAAAACTGTTTTTT. The encoded protein is CAWTSTGGEKLFF. Together with reference TRBV30 and TRBJ1-4, the CDR3 gives the full variable domain: SQTIHQWPATLVQPVGSPLSLECTVEGTSNPNLYWYRQAAGRGLQLLFYSVGIGQISSEVPQNLSASRPQDRQFILSSKKLLLSDSGFYLCAWTSTGGEKLFFGSGTQLSVL.

The CDR3 nucleotides are TGCGCCAGCACCAGGCCCCAGGGGGACCCGAAGAACACTGAAGCTTTCTTT. Amino acids: CASTRPQGDPKNTEAFF. This chain links TRBV10-1 with TRBJ1-1; 7 positions agree with TRBD1. The CDR3 extends over 17 amino acids. J was trimmed by 1 base and V by 7 bases; bases with no gene match: 15. CDR1 is WNHNN, CDR2 SYGVQD, per germline (reference sequence).

The rearrangement uses TRBV2 and TRBJ1-4, with 9 bases aligning to TRBD1. This CDR3 region has 14 residues. Germline trimming cut 8 bases from V and 7 bases from J; bases unmatched to any gene: 8. The V gene's germline CDR1 is SNHLY and CDR2 FYNNEI. The CDR3 bases are TGTGCCAGCGAGAAAGGACAGGGGAGTGAAAAACTGTTTTTT. This codes for CASEKGQGSEKLFF.

The chain is built from TRBV2 and TRBJ2-3; TRBD1 aligns across 9 bases. Germline V lookup: CDR1 SNHLY, CDR2 FYNNEI. CDR3 length: 15 amino acids. Trimming took 6 bases from V and 2 from J; bases not matched to a gene: 6. The CDR3 region has the DNA TGTGCCAGCAGCCTACAGGGGGCGAACACAGATACGCAGTATTTT. Amino acids: CASSLQGANTDTQYF.

This sequence joins TRBV6-5 and TRBJ2-7, with D perhaps matching TRBD1 (6 bases). Per germline, CDR1 MNHEY and CDR2 SVGAGI. Trimming removed 5 bases at V and 1 base at J, with 12 bases between. This CDR3 comprises 14 residues. CDR3 region: CASSPEGGSYEQYF. In DNA, the CDR3 is TGTGCCAGCAGTCCGGAAGGGGGATCCTACGAGCAGTACTTC.

This clone has more than one count but fewer than ten. The CDR3 coding sequence is TGTGCCAGCTCACGGGACAGGGAGGGAGATACGCAGTATTTT. It is translated as CASSRDREGDTQYF. The V gene is TRBV6-1, the J gene TRBJ2-3; 9 bases line up with TRBD1. The CDR3 runs 14 residues. V was pared by 8 bases and J by 5 bases, with 8 bases of the junction left unmatched. CDR1 MNHNS and CDR2 SASEGT come from the germline V gene.

The rearrangement uses TRBV19 and TRBJ1-1; TRBD1 agrees at 7 bases. CDR1 and CDR2 (germline): LNHDA, SQIVND (reference sequence). CDR3 length: 15 amino acids. The J segment lost 2 bases and the V segment lost 6 bases, leaving 9 bases of the junction unmatched. The CDR3 region has the DNA TGTGCCAGTAGATCTCCTCGGACAGGAAACACTGAAGCTTTCTTT. Protein sequence: CASRSPRTGNTEAFF.

V and J are TRBV29-1 and TRBJ1-5, with 9 bases matching TRBD1. Germline V gene data show CDR1 as SQVTM and CDR2 as ANQGSEA. The CDR3 is 14 residues long. After removal of 5 bases from V and 3 bases from J, the junction contained 5 bases not matched to a gene. The CDR3 DNA sequence: TGCAGCGTTCGGGACAGGGACCCCAATCAGCCCCAGCATTTT. It yields the protein CSVRDRDPNQPQHF.

This clone was picked up one time. This chain uses TRBV7-6 with TRBJ2-2, with 8 bases that match TRBD1. In germline, CDR1 is SGHVS, CDR2 FNYEAQ. The CDR3 runs to 15 residues. V lost 6 bases, J lost 5 bases, and 8 bases stayed unmatched. CDR3 nucleotides: TGTGCCAGCAGTTTCTCCACAGGGGGTACCGGGGAGCTGTTTTTT. Amino acids: CASSFSTGGTGELFF.

This chain connects TRBV2 to TRBJ2-5, with TRBD2 matching over 12 bases. Germline assignment: CDR1 SNHLY and CDR2 FYNNEI. Trimming removed 3 bases from V and 1 base from J; junction bases left unmatched: 3. The CDR3 runs to 16 residues. The CDR3 nucleotides are TGTGCCAGCAGTGACGCTAGCGGGGGGGCCCAAGAGACCCAGTACTTC. Protein: CASSDASGGAQETQYF. Together with reference TRBV2 and TRBJ2-5, the CDR3 gives the full variable domain: EPEVTQTPSHQVTQMGQEVILRCVPISNHLYFYWYRQILGQKVEFLVSFYNNEISEKSEIFDDQFSVERPDGSNFTLKIRSTKLEDSAMYFCASSDASGGAQETQYFGPGTRLLVL.

The genes are TRBV5-1 and TRBJ2-7; tentative D call: TRBD2 (6 bases). Germline CDR1 SGHRS, CDR2 YFSETQ. V was shortened by 0 bases and J by 5 bases, with 12 bases between the two germline ends. CDR3 length equals 14 residues. CDR3 in amino acids: CASSLGTNLDEQYF. In DNA, the CDR3 is TGCGCCAGCAGCTTGGGGACTAATCTGGACGAGCAGTACTTC.

V is TRBV19 and J is TRBJ1-1; D unresolved. Germline CDR1 reads LNHDA; CDR2 reads SQIVND (reference sequence). V was trimmed by 1 base and J by 0 bases, leaving 12 bases between them. There are 16 residues in the CDR3. The CDR3 region is CASSIGAEDMNTEAFF. The CDR3 DNA sequence: TGTGCCAGTAGTATAGGGGCAGAAGATATGAACACTGAAGCTTTCTTT.

The J gene is TRBJ2-7, the V gene TRBV27; D remains ambiguous. V was trimmed by 6 bases and J by 0 bases, leaving 9 bases between them. The length of the CDR3 is 13 residues. Germline CDR1 and CDR2: MNHEY and SMNVEV (reference sequence). As DNA, the CDR3 is TGTGCCAGCAGCACGAGAAGCTCCTACGAGCAGTACTTC. The encoded protein is CASSTRSSYEQYF.